The 2 T cell receptor beta chains in this list originate from one sample, sequenced in a study of blood T cell repertoires in COVID-19 (dated by TCRdb to 2020 to 2022). The protocol used for the library was the immunoSEQ multiplex PCR assay. TCRdb obtained this table from immuneACCESS and retained in-frame rearrangements with V and J assigned. These tables miss some clones; where compared with another copy, unresolved V genes account for less than half of the shortfall, and the remainder is unexplained. A total of 200,000 or so clones appear in this sample, less than 85% of them only once. The biggest ten clones account for under 2% of the sample. Sequencing was done on a sample of PBMCs or T cells enriched from blood (not recorded which). These receptors were collected from a man aged 55 to 70 who had recovered from COVID-19.

This chain uses TRBV11-3 with TRBJ2-3; TRBD2 might be the D (6 bases). V was clipped by 1 base and J by 2 bases, with 13 bases between them. CDR3 length equals 16 residues. CDR1 SGHNT and CDR2 YENEEA come from the germline V gene. The DNA for the CDR3 is TGTGCCAGCAGCTTAGGGAGCGGACTAACCACAGATACGCAGTATTTT. Translated: CASSLGSGLTTDTQYF.

In this sample, this clone turned up a few times. V gene TRBV14 combines with J gene TRBJ2-7, with a possible D match to TRBD2 (5 bases). This CDR3 contains 15 residues. Germline V lookup: CDR1 SGHDN, CDR2 FVKESK. Between the trimmed V and J ends, which lost 0 bases and 0 bases, there was a span of 9 bases. The CDR3: CASSQEEVLSYEQYF. The CDR3 bases are TGTGCCAGCAGCCAAGAGGAGGTGCTCTCCTACGAGCAGTACTTC.